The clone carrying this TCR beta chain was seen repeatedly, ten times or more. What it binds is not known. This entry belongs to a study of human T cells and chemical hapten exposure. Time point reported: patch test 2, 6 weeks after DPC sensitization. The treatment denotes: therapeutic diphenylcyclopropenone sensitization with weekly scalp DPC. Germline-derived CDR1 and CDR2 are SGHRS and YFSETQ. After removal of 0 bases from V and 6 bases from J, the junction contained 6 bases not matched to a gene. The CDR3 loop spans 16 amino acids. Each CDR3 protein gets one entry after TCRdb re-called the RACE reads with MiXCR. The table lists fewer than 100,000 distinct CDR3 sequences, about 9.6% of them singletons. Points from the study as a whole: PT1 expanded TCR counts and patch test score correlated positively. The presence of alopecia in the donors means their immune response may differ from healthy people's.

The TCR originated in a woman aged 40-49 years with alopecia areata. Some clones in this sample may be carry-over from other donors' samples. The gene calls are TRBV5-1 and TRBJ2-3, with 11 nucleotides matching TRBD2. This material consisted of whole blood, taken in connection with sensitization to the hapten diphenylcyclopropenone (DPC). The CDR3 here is CASSLAIAGGPDTQYF. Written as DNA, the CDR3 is TGCGCCAGCAGCTTGGCGATAGCGGGAGGGCCGGATACGCAGTATTTT.